This TCR beta chain was observed in a study of blood T cell repertoires in COVID-19. Germline V gives CDR1 LGHDT, CDR2 YNNKEL (reference sequence). The V and J ends lost 1 base and 10 bases respectively, with 5 bases between them. This CDR3 has 11 residues. Sequenced by immunoSEQ multiplex PCR; TCRdb stores in-frame clones only, minus some. The sample has about 100,000 clones; around 83% are singletons. The sequenced sample was peripheral blood. The genes are TRBV3-1 (or the pseudogene TRBV3-2) and TRBJ2-1; D perhaps matches TRBD1 (5 bases). The sequence came from a woman aged 80 or over with active or convalescent COVID-19. The chain's CDR3 is CASSQGQEQFF. The DNA for the CDR3 is TGTGCCAGCAGCCAAGGACAGGAGCAGTTCTTC.